This T cell receptor (beta chain) stems from a study of T cells after yellow fever vaccination. This clonotype has ten or more counts. Each CDR3 protein is one row after TCRdb ran MiXCR on the 5' RACE reads. Among 12,000 to 15,000 distinct CDR3 sequences listed, under 7.5% were seen once. Study-wide results and caveats: The bulk population could contribute abundant contaminating clonotypes to FACS-sorted repertoires.

V trimming: 2 bases; J trimming: 8 bases; junction bases outside the gene matches: 3. The length of the CDR3 is 14 residues. Germline V lookup: CDR1 SGHVS, CDR2 FNYEAQ. This TCR derives from a man younger than 35 who received the YFV17D yellow fever vaccine. The chain joins TRBV7-6 to TRBJ2-1, with 10 bases matching TRBD1. Sequencing used PBMCs, either bulk or a sorted T-cell subset (CD4+, CD8+, memory, or dextramer-sorted; not recorded which), obtained on the day of the yellow fever booster vaccination. CDR3 sequence: CASSLRQGAYEQFF. The CDR3 nucleotides are TGTGCCAGCAGCTTAAGACAGGGGGCCTATGAGCAGTTCTTC.